This record looks at one TCR beta chain sequence and its context. Its antigen is unidentified. In the library, each TCR cDNA molecule bore its own unique molecular identifier. Each CDR3 protein gets one entry after TCRdb re-called the 5' RACE reads with MiXCR. The table lists thousands of distinct CDR3 sequences, approximately 13% of them singletons, with around 50% in the top ten. CDR1 SEHNR and CDR2 FQNEAQ come from the germline V gene (reference sequence). This CDR3 has 13 residues. V trimming: 5 bases; J trimming: 3 bases; junction bases outside the gene matches: 3. Regarding time point: sample taken at primary tumor resection. The authors sequenced whole RNA from tumor, nontumor lung or frozen PBMC without sorting. There were around 72 donors, all of them untreated patients with early-stage non-small cell lung cancer. The sample is drawn from a study of spatial heterogeneity in lung cancer. Whole-study context: Raw-read counts averaged over ten per unique TCR and UMI combination. Broader study findings: Compared with follow-up, resection was when ubiquitous expanded tumor TCRs appeared in blood more.

V gene TRBV7-9 combines with J gene TRBJ2-5; 7 bases are a match to TRBD2. The receptor's source is a male donor with early-stage non-small cell lung cancer. The sequencing used PBMCs, collected at surgery. The CDR3 coding sequence is TGTGCCAGCAGCCCCGGACTAGAAGAGACCCAGTACTTC. Translation: CASSPGLEETQYF.